The clone carrying this T cell receptor beta chain was observed at least ten times. Antigen unknown. This CDR3 is built from 17 residues. Trimming cost V 2 bases and J 2 bases; bases outside gene matches: 8. Germline CDR1 MNHEY, CDR2 SVGEGT. Produced via immunoSEQ multiplex PCR; TCRdb's table is partial and in-frame only. Observed in the sample are tens of thousands of clones, none of them singletons. The sample originates from a study of T cells after posttransplantation cyclophosphamide. This related bone marrow graft donor gave peripheral blood on the day of marrow donation. Study-wide results and limits: Blood and skin or GI T cell repertoires showed limited TRB overlap. Later blood repertoires were often dominated by clones from the donor CD8+ memory compartment. TRB clonality was highly associated with recipient CMV seropositivity and reactivation.

This rearrangement joins TRBV6-2 or TRBV6-3 to TRBJ2-1, with 8 bases that match TRBD2. Sequenced sample: PBMCs. The clonotype originates from a woman aged 55-70 years in good health, CMV-negative, and a related stem cell transplant donor. The chain's CDR3 is CASSYLGGLVTYNEQFF. The DNA of the CDR3 is TGTGCCAGCAGTTACCTCGGGGGACTAGTCACCTACAATGAGCAGTTCTTC.